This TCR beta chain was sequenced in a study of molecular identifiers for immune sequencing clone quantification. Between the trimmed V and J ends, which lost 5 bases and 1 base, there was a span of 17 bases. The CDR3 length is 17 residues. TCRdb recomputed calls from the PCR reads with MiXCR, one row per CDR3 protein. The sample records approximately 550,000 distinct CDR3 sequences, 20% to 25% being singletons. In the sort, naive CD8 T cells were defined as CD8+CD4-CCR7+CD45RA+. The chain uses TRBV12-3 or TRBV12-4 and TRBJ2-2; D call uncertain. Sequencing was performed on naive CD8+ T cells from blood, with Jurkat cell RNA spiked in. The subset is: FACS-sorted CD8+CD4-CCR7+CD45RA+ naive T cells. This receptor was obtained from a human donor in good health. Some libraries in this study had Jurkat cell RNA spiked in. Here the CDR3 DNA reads TGTGCCAGCAGTCCCCCCGGCACTCCACGGAACACCGGGGAGCTGTTTTTT. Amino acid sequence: CASSPPGTPRNTGELFF.